This TCR beta chain derives from a study of blood T cell repertoires in COVID-19 (dated by TCRdb to 2020 to 2021). General notes on the study: Collaborator samples came from the United States, Italy and Spain and covered acute and convalescent phases of COVID-19. The prospective study material was composed of cDNA or gDNA derived from T cells, B-cell-depleted T cells, or PBMCs. Deeply sampled blood TCRbeta repertoires from subjects exposed to, actively infected with, or recovered from COVID-19 were included in the dataset. A freely available public database, intended as a resource for researchers studying the immune response to SARS-CoV-2, is where the repertoires were released. The samples were drawn from the first 160 participants of the ongoing ImmuneRACE study and from 1,254 subjects provided by 6 global collaborators. Nearly every sample came with metadata listing a de-identified subject ID, COVID-19 status, age in years and sex. Where HLA class I and class II types were available, the types were taken from metadata supplied by the sample provider, not from assay-based typing. The paper as a whole reports these results and caveats: Clinical and demographic metadata were provided uncurated, with the amount varying by source and participant.

The V end gives up 3 bases and the J end 1 base, leaving 0 bases in the junction not matched to a gene. The germline V gene provides CDR1 KGHSH and CDR2 LQKENI. The CDR3 measures 14 amino acids from cysteine to phenylalanine. The retained sequence is limited to the CDR3, 42 bases, with the frame set at the first base. Each collaborating institution followed its own protocols to collect whole blood in K2EDTA tubes. For TCRbeta analysis, collaborators shipped samples as frozen whole blood, isolated PBMCs, or DNA extracted from either of those sample types. This clone has just a few counts. Its antigen is currently not known. Base qualities are missing; no much larger clone stands one base away. TCRbeta CDR3 regions were amplified from genomic DNA using the immunoSEQ Assay, a bias-controlled multiplex PCR. The paper's processing steps were these. The number of nucleated cells in each sample was estimated from the amplification of reference gene primers within the assay. Sequence reads were collapsed and filtered to measure the absolute abundance of every unique TCRbeta CDR3 rearrangement. Productive Simpson clonality was computed per sample as the square root of Simpson's diversity index over productive rearrangements. Not all clones reach the TCRdb copy of this immuneACCESS table, which keeps in-frame sequences only. Checked studies attribute under half of the gap to unresolved V genes and leave the rest unexplained. Clonal size and the V and J genes are those of that table, whereas D and trimming came from the DNA. The sample table contains about 78,000 clones; only one count was recorded for 86% of them. The ten largest clones represent more than 1.5% of the sample.

Recombination linked TRBV18 to TRBJ1-1; TRBD1 matches 9 bases in the middle. The sample comprised peripheral blood. The receptor's source is a woman aged 60-75 years with acute or convalescent COVID-19. The bases read TGTGCCAGCTCACCGGGACAGGGGAACACTGAAGCTTTCTTT. Its amino acids are CASSPGQGNTEAFF.